A single sample gave rise to the 29 T cell receptor beta chains below, sequenced in a study of control samples from healthy donors and cancer patients. Some clones are missing from TCRdb's copy, which holds only in-frame ones; the method was immunoSEQ multiplex PCR. The sample holds about 110,000 clones, approximately 84% seen once. Sequenced input: blood. These receptors were obtained from a man between 18 and 29 years old in good health.

The CDR3 nucleotides read TGTGCCAGCAGTTACTCGACTAGCGGGGCCAATGAGCAGTTCTTC. Translating it yields CASSYSTSGANEQFF. The gene calls are TRBV6-5 and TRBJ2-1, with TRBD2 identical over 11 bases. J lost 6 bases, V lost 0 bases, and 1 base had no gene match. Germline V gene data show CDR1 as MNHEY and CDR2 as SVGAGI. CDR3 size: 15 residues.

The V and J genes are TRBV2 and TRBJ2-1, with 9 positions matching TRBD1. V lost 8 bases to trimming and J lost 7 bases; unmatched junction nucleotides: 12. Germline assignment: CDR1 SNHLY and CDR2 FYNNEI. This CDR3 comprises 15 residues. CDR3 coding DNA: TGTGCCAGCGGCCGGGACAGGGAAGCCCATAATGAGCAGTTCTTC. Its protein product is CASGRDREAHNEQFF. Drawing the rest from reference TRBV2 and TRBJ2-1, the complete variable domain is EPEVTQTPSHQVTQMGQEVILRCVPISNHLYFYWYRQILGQKVEFLVSFYNNEISEKSEIFDDQFSVERPDGSNFTLKIRSTKLEDSAMYFCASGRDREAHNEQFFGPGTRLTVL.

This chain connects TRBV14 to TRBJ1-2; D gene ambiguous. The CDR3 covers 14 residues. The ends were cut back, 0 bases at V and 4 bases at J, with 9 bases in the middle. Germline values: CDR1 SGHDN, CDR2 FVKESK. The DNA of the CDR3 is TGTGCCAGCAGCCAAGAAATAGCCACCTATGGCTACACCTTC. This codes for CASSQEIATYGYTF.

This clone was observed a single time. V is TRBV9 and J is TRBJ1-3; D is unclear. Germline V gene sequence: CDR1 SGDLS, CDR2 YYNGEE. CDR3 length: 16 residues. Between the trimmed V and J ends, which lost 4 bases and 0 bases, there was a span of 14 bases. DNA of the CDR3: TGTGCCAGCAGCCCGGTAGGTCCTGGCTCTGGAAACACCATATATTTT. Encoded protein: CASSPVGPGSGNTIYF.

The V gene is TRBV27, the J gene TRBJ1-4; TRBD1 agrees at 10 bases. V shed 6 bases and J 8 bases; nucleotides not matched to a gene: 3. The CDR3 totals 13 residues. In germline, CDR1 is MNHEY, CDR2 SMNVEV (reference sequence). The CDR3 spells CASSGTGAEKLFF. The CDR3 DNA reads as TGTGCCAGCAGCGGGACAGGGGCAGAAAAACTGTTTTTT. Full variable domain (rest looked up from reference TRBV27 and TRBJ1-4): EAQVTQNPRYLITVTGKKLTVTCSQNMNHEYMSWYRQDPGLGLRQIYYSMNVEVTDKGDVPEGYKVSRKEKRNFPLILESPSPNQTSLYFCASSGTGAEKLFFGSGTQLSVL.

The rearrangement joins TRBV5-1 to TRBJ2-5; D could derive from TRBD1 or TRBD2 (5 bases each). Trimming pared 3 bases from V and 3 bases from J, leaving 15 bases between. The CDR3 runs 15 residues. Germline values: CDR1 SGHRS, CDR2 YFSETQ. CDR3 DNA sequence: TGCGCCAGCAGCTCGGGGCCTAGGGCAGAAGAGACCCAGTACTTC. Its translation is CASSSGPRAEETQYF.

CDR3 nucleotide sequence: TGTGCCAGCAGCCAAGCTCGACAGGGAGGAAGTGAGCAGTTCTTC. This translates into CASSQARQGGSEQFF. The genes are TRBV4-2 and TRBJ2-1; maybe TRBD1 (7 bases). This CDR3 comprises 15 residues. The germline V gene has CDR1 LGHNA and CDR2 YNFKEQ. The V gene lost 1 base and the J gene lost 9 bases, with 16 bases spanning the gap.

This clone was seen a handful of times. The chain joins TRBV13 to TRBJ2-1; D is perhaps TRBD1 (5 bases). The CDR3 runs 15 residues. CDR1 and CDR2 from the germline V gene are PRHDT and FYEKMQ (reference sequence). V lost 3 bases, J lost 5 bases, and 14 bases lay in between. Here the CDR3 DNA reads TGTGCCAGCAGCTTGCGTCAGGGAAACAACAATGAGCAGTTCTTC. Amino acids: CASSLRQGNNNEQFF. Drawing the rest from reference TRBV13 and TRBJ2-1, the complete variable domain is AAGVIQSPRHLIKEKRETATLKCYPIPRHDTVYWYQQGPGQDPQFLISFYEKMQSDKGSIPDRFSAQQFSDYHSELNMSSLELGDSALYFCASSLRQGNNNEQFFGPGTRLTVL.

This clone was counted a few times. The CDR3, as DNA: TGTGCCAGCAGTGATAGACTCCACTTGAACACTGAAGCTTTCTTT. As protein: CASSDRLHLNTEAFF. The J gene is TRBJ1-1, the V gene TRBV27, with D hard to call. The V gene lost 5 bases and the J gene lost 0 bases, with 13 bases spanning the gap. Germline values: CDR1 MNHEY, CDR2 SMNVEV (reference sequence). This CDR3 spans 15 amino acids.

V usage is TRBV20-1 and J usage is TRBJ1-5, with 8 bases fitting TRBD1. CDR1 DFQATT and CDR2 SNEGSKA come from the germline V gene (reference sequence). V was pared by 3 bases and J by 5 bases, with 9 bases of the junction left unmatched. This CDR3 spans 15 amino acids. The CDR3 region is CSASGESGGDQPQHF. The CDR3 coding sequence is TGCAGTGCTAGTGGGGAGTCAGGGGGCGATCAGCCCCAGCATTTT.

The chain is built from TRBV7-8 and TRBJ2-4, with D possibly matching TRBD2 (7 bases). CDR1 and CDR2 (germline): SGHVS, FQNEAQ. V was shortened by 1 base and J by 1 base, with 20 bases between the two germline ends. This CDR3 has 19 amino acids. The CDR3 nucleotides are TGTGCCAGCAGCTTAGAGGCAGCAGGGGACTATACGGCCAAAAACATTCAGTACTTC. This gives the protein CASSLEAAGDYTAKNIQYF.

The gene calls are TRBV21-1 and TRBJ2-2; the D call in the table, TRBD1, was not verified against the DNA. TRBV21-1 has pseudogene status. CDR3 length equals 16 residues. The CDR3 DNA is TGTGCCAGCAGCAAAGAGGGGGCCGGAGATACCGGGGAGCTGTTTTTT. Protein: CASSKEGAGDTGELFF.

The CDR3 reads CASRKDSKTEAFF. The CDR3 DNA reads TGTGCCAGCAGAAAAGACAGCAAGACTGAAGCTTTCTTT. The gene calls are TRBV12-3 or TRBV12-4 and TRBJ1-1; tentatively, D is TRBD1 (5 bases). This CDR3 region has 13 residues. Trimming removed 6 bases from V and 5 bases from J, with 13 bases in between.

The genes are TRBV6-5 and TRBJ2-1, with 7 nucleotides matching TRBD2. CDR1 is MNHEY, CDR2 SVGAGI, per germline. The length of the CDR3 is 13 residues. The junction had 1 base not matched to a gene; V was cut back by 1 base and J by 7 bases. CDR3 nucleotide sequence: TGTGCCAGCAGTTACTGGGAGGGGAATGAGCAGTTCTTC. Translation: CASSYWEGNEQFF.

This clone was observed a single time. The CDR3 here is CASSSQDWRGETQYF. CDR3 bases: TGTGCCAGCAGCTCGCAAGACTGGCGGGGGGAGACCCAGTACTTC. V is TRBV7-8 and J is TRBJ2-5; 7 bases align to TRBD2. Germline trimming cut 4 bases from V and 5 bases from J; bases unmatched to any gene: 10. Per germline, CDR1 SGHVS and CDR2 FQNEAQ. This CDR3 is 15 amino acids long.

The rearrangement joins TRBV25-1 to TRBJ2-3; unclear D gene. CDR3 size: 14 residues. CDR1 is MGHDK, CDR2 SYGVNS, per germline. Between the trimmed V and J ends, which lost 8 bases and 4 bases, there was a span of 16 bases. DNA for the CDR3: TGTGCCAGCGAAGGGTCTTTCGACGCAGATACGCAGTATTTT. Amino acid sequence: CASEGSFDADTQYF.

V gene TRBV9 combines with J gene TRBJ2-5, with TRBD1 matching over 7 bases. J was trimmed by 5 bases and V by 5 bases; bases with no gene match: 6. Germline-derived CDR1 and CDR2 are SGDLS and YYNGEE. This CDR3 comprises 13 residues. CDR3 sequence: CASSLEGAETQYF. The CDR3 DNA sequence: TGTGCCAGCAGTCTAGAGGGGGCGGAGACCCAGTACTTC.

The CDR3 reads CASSPTSAGGYTF. In nucleotides, the CDR3 is TGTGCCAGCAGTCCTACCTCAGCCGGGGGCTACACCTTC. The chain has TRBV6-5 and TRBJ1-2; D is uncertain. Trimming left V 5 bases short and J 8 bases short, with 15 bases between. CDR3 length: 13 amino acids. CDR1 MNHEY and CDR2 SVGAGI come from the germline V gene.

The chain is built from TRBV15 and TRBJ1-5, with no clear D. The V end lost 0 bases, the J end lost 7 bases, and 13 bases lay between the germline ends. This CDR3 spans 15 amino acids. The germline V gene encodes CDR1 LNHNV and CDR2 YYDKDF (reference sequence). CDR3 in amino acids: CATSREGGTNQPQHF. Here the CDR3 DNA reads TGTGCCACCAGCAGAGAAGGAGGAACTAACCAGCCCCAGCATTTT.

The chain uses TRBV11-3 and TRBJ2-5; 7 bases align to TRBD1. Germline trimming cut 1 base from V and 5 bases from J; bases unmatched to any gene: 7. The V gene's germline CDR1 is SGHNT and CDR2 YENEEA. The CDR3 consists of 15 residues. The CDR3 region is CASSLGTGAWETQYF. Here the CDR3 DNA reads TGTGCCAGCAGCTTAGGAACAGGGGCCTGGGAGACCCAGTACTTC.

The gene calls are TRBV25-1 and TRBJ1-1, with D uncertain. The CDR3 is 15 amino acids. V was shortened by 4 bases and J by 4 bases, with 16 bases between the two germline ends. CDR1 is MGHDK, CDR2 SYGVNS, per germline. The CDR3 here is CASSAHGPRSTEAFF. CDR3 bases: TGTGCCAGCAGTGCCCATGGACCTAGGAGCACTGAAGCTTTCTTT. Full variable domain (missing parts from reference TRBV25-1 and TRBJ1-1): EADIYQTPRYLVIGTGKKITLECSQTMGHDKMYWYQQDPGMELHLIHYSYGVNSTEKGDLSSESTVSRIRTEHFPLTLESARPSHTSQYLCASSAHGPRSTEAFFGQGTRLTVV.

The rearrangement uses TRBV21-1 and TRBJ2-4; the D call TRBD1 from the table was never checked on the DNA. TRBV21-1 corresponds to a pseudogene. The length of the CDR3 is 16 residues. DNA of the CDR3: TGTGCCAGCAGCAAAGGTTGGGGGCTACCCAAAAACATTCAGTACTTC. Its protein product is CASSKGWGLPKNIQYF.

This clone was counted a single time. This chain links TRBV4-1 with TRBJ2-5; TRBD2 matches 9 bases. The CDR3 is 15 amino acids. The germline CDR1 and CDR2 sequences are MGHRA and YSYEKL. V trimming: 1 base; J trimming: 5 bases; junction bases outside the gene matches: 5. In DNA form, the CDR3 reads TGCGCCAGCAGCCAAGTTGGGGCGGGGGGGGAGACCCAGTACTTC. Amino acids: CASSQVGAGGETQYF.

V and J are TRBV19 and TRBJ2-3; possibly TRBD2 for D (5 bases). CDR1 is LNHDA, CDR2 SQIVND, per germline (reference sequence). CDR3 length: 15 amino acids. V was pared by 3 bases and J by 4 bases, with 14 bases between. The CDR3 DNA reads as TGTGCCAGTAGTATGGGGAGAGGGTCTTCAGATACGCAGTATTTT. Its translation: CASSMGRGSSDTQYF.

V usage is TRBV18 and J usage is TRBJ1-1; D call uncertain. Trimming shortened V by 6 bases and J by 1 base, and 9 bases separated the two germline ends. The CDR3 runs 13 residues. CDR1 and CDR2 (germline): KGHSH, LQKENI. For the CDR3, the DNA is TGTGCCAGCTCCCCAACAGAGAACACTGAAGCTTTCTTT. Residues: CASSPTENTEAFF. Looking up the rest from reference TRBV18 and TRBJ1-1 gives the full variable domain: NAGVMQNPRHLVRRRGQEARLRCSPMKGHSHVYWYRQLPEEGLKFMVYLQKENIIDESGMPKERFSAEFPKEGPSILRIQQVVRGDSAAYFCASSPTENTEAFFGQGTRLTVV.

The genes are TRBV5-6 and TRBJ1-6, with D hard to call. The V end was cut by 2 bases, the J end by 10 bases, with 16 bases between. This CDR3 is built from 15 residues. The V gene's germline CDR1 is SGHDT and CDR2 YYEEEE. CDR3 amino acids: CASSFRGTRNSPLHF. In nucleotides, the CDR3 is TGTGCCAGCAGCTTCCGGGGAACGAGGAACTCACCCCTCCACTTT.

The genes are TRBV7-9 and TRBJ1-4, with D perhaps TRBD1 (5 bases). V shed 0 bases and J shed 8 bases, with 13 bases lying between them. The CDR3 totals 15 residues. The germline CDR1 and CDR2 sequences are SEHNR and FQNEAQ (reference sequence). This CDR3 reads CASSLARSGWEKLFF. DNA for the CDR3: TGTGCCAGCAGCTTAGCGAGGTCAGGGTGGGAAAAACTGTTTTTT.

V is TRBV28 and J is TRBJ1-2; D possibly corresponds to TRBD1 (6 bases). V was pared by 6 bases and J by 4 bases, with 18 bases between. This CDR3 has 15 amino acids. Germline lookup yields CDR1 MDHEN and CDR2 SYDVKM. Here the CDR3 DNA reads TGTGCCAGCAGCGGGACACAGATAATTTTCTATGGCTACACCTTC. Protein: CASSGTQIIFYGYTF.

On this clone: The identical CDR3 is also encoded by other nucleotide sequences in the sample. This chain joins TRBV6-5 and TRBJ1-1, with 7 bases lining up with TRBD1. CDR3 length: 15 residues. Germline V gives CDR1 MNHEY, CDR2 SVGAGI. Losses at the gene ends were 5 bases for V and 2 bases for J; bases not matched to a gene: 8. The DNA of the CDR3 is TGTGCCAGCAGTCCGCGGACAGGCGCCAACACTGAAGCTTTCTTT. It specifies CASSPRTGANTEAFF.